This T cell receptor (beta chain) was identified in a study of glioma-infiltrating T cells after dendritic cell vaccination. The overall study: Monocyte-derived dendritic cells, cultured less than 9 days with IL-4 and GM-CSF, were pulsed with autologous tumor lysate.

This CDR3 has 13 residues. The germline V gene has CDR1 WNHNN and CDR2 SYGVQD (reference sequence). The V and J ends lost 4 bases and 3 bases respectively, with 10 bases between them. Sequencing was performed with immunoSEQ multiplex PCR; in TCRdb, only in-frame clones are kept and a portion is missing. In the table there are about 96,000 clones, about four fifths of which are singletons. A note on this clone: Its specificity is unknown.

Findings and caveats of the study: Higher pretreatment TIL content predicted longer progression-free time and survival.

V usage is TRBV10-1 and J usage is TRBJ2-7; maybe TRBD2 (6 bases). The sample in question was blood, obtained before dendritic cell vaccination. The source is a human donor with glioblastoma. CDR3 DNA: TGCGCCAGCAGTGCGGGACTTTACTACGAGCAGTACTTC. It translates to CASSAGLYYEQYF.